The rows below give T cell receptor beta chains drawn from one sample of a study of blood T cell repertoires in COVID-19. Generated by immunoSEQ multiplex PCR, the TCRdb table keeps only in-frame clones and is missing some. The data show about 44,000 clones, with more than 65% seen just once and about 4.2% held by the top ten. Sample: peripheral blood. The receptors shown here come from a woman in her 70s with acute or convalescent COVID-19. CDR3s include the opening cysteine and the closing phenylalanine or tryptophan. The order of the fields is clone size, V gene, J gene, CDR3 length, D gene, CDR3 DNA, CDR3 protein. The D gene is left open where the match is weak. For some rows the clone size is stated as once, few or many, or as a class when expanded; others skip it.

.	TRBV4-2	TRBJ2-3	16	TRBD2	TGTGCCAGCAGAGATCCGGGACTAGGAGGATTGGATACGCAGTATTTT	CASRDPGLGGLDTQYF
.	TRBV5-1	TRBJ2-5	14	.	TGCGCCAGCAGCTTTTTCCGACAACTCGAGACCCAGTACTTC	CASSFFRQLETQYF
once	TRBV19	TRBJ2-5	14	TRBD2	TGTGCCAGTCGCAGGACTAGCGGTAAAGAGACCCAGTACTTC	CASRRTSGKETQYF
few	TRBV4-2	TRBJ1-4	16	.	TGTGCCAGCAGCCAAGATGGGAGGTCGGGTAATGAAAAACTGTTTTTT	CASSQDGRSGNEKLFF
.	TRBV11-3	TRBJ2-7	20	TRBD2	TGTGCCAGCAGCGTATCAACCCAGACTAGCGGGACGGCTGCTTTCTACGAGCAGTACTTC	CASSVSTQTSGTAAFYEQYF
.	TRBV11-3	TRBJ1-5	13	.	TGTGCCAGCAGCCGACAGAACAATCAGCCCCAGCATTTT	CASSRQNNQPQHF
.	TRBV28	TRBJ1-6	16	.	TGTGCCAGCAGGCTGGGACACCTAATACCTAATTCACCCCTCCACTTT	CASRLGHLIPNSPLHF
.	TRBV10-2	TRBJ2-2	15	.	TGCGCCATTCACAGATCGGGAGTCGGGGCCGGGGAGCTGTTTTTT	CAIHRSGVGAGELFF
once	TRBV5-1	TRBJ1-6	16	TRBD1	TGCGCCAGCAGCTTGTCGGGACAGGTGTTAAATTCACCCCTCCACTTT	CASSLSGQVLNSPLHF
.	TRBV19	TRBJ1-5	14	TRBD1	TGTGCCAGTAGCACTACAGGGGGCGGCCAGCCCCAGCATTTT	CASSTTGGGQPQHF
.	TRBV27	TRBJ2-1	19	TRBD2	TGTGCCAGCAGTTTATCGTCACTAGCGGGAGGGAAACCCTACAATGAGCAGTTCTTC	CASSLSSLAGGKPYNEQFF
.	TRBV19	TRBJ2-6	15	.	TGTGCCAGTAGCACAGGAGTCTCTGGGGCCAACGTCCTGACTTTC	CASSTGVSGANVLTF
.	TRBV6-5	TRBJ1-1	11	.	TGTGCCAGCAGAAGAGAAACTGAAGCTTTCTTT	CASRRETEAFF